The 16 T cell receptor beta chains presented below share a single source sample, sequenced in a study of Ad26.COV2.S vaccination and SARS-CoV-2 variants. The table came from immunoSEQ multiplex PCR; TCRdb's copy has only in-frame clones and leaves some out. The sample shows roughly 420,000 clones, 85% to 90% of them seen only once. The treatment denotes: approximately 18 received Ad26.COV2.S at low or high dose, single or two shots; 5 received placebo; per-sample allocation not given. Sampling occurred on day 63 after the first vaccine or placebo injection. The material sequenced was peripheral blood, taken in a trial of Ad26.COV2.S vaccine versus placebo. Receptors were obtained from a person aged 18 to 59 who received the Ad26.COV2.S COVID-19 vaccine or a placebo.

V gene TRBV13 combines with J gene TRBJ2-7; a possible D gene is TRBD1 (6 bases). V shed 1 base and J shed 2 bases, with 12 bases lying between them. The CDR3 is 15 residues long. Germline-derived CDR1 and CDR2 are PRHDT and FYEKMQ (reference sequence). The CDR3 loop is CASSLVDRSAYEQYF. The DNA of the CDR3 is TGTGCCAGCAGCTTAGTTGACAGGTCAGCCTACGAGCAGTACTTC.

J is TRBJ2-1 and V is TRBV7-8; 8 bases map to TRBD2. The CDR3 has 15 amino acids. Germline loops: CDR1 SGHVS, CDR2 FQNEAQ. Trimming cost V 1 base and J 8 bases; bases outside gene matches: 7. As DNA, the CDR3 is TGTGCCAGCAGCTTAGGGGCGGGGGGTGTGGATGAGCAGTTCTTC. Its protein product is CASSLGAGGVDEQFF.

This chain links TRBV19 with TRBJ1-5, with a possible D match to TRBD1 (5 bases). Germline V gene lookup returns CDR1 LNHDA and CDR2 SQIVND (reference sequence). This CDR3 has 14 residues. Between the trimmed V and J ends, which lost 2 bases and 2 bases, there was a span of 7 bases. The DNA of the CDR3 is TGTGCCAGTAGTATATTAGGGGGCAATCAGCCCCAGCATTTT. Protein: CASSILGGNQPQHF.

The chain is built from TRBV6-6 and TRBJ2-7, with D possibly being TRBD1 (5 bases). This CDR3 has 13 residues. Germline V gives CDR1 MNHNY, CDR2 SVGAGI (reference sequence). V lost 4 bases and J 4 bases, leaving 11 bases between the germline ends. CDR3 nucleotides: TGTGCCAGCAGTTCCTTAACAGGATACGAGCAGTACTTC. It codes for CASSSLTGYEQYF.

The chain is built from TRBV5-4 and TRBJ2-1, with a tentative D call TRBD2 (6 bases). Germline V gene data show CDR1 as SGHNT and CDR2 as YYREEE (reference sequence). This CDR3 is built from 14 residues. V was cut by 4 bases and J by 3 bases, with 11 bases left in between. Here the CDR3 reads CASSLGLVYNEQFF. As DNA, the CDR3 is TGTGCCAGCAGCCTGGGACTCGTCTACAATGAGCAGTTCTTC.

This chain connects TRBV27 to TRBJ2-1; 7 bases map to TRBD2. This CDR3 is built from 15 residues. V lost 6 bases, J lost 3 bases, and 8 bases stayed unmatched. Germline V gene data show CDR1 as MNHEY and CDR2 as SMNVEV (reference sequence). CDR3 in DNA: TGTGCCAGCAGATTGACTAGCTGGGGCTACAATGAGCAGTTCTTC. Protein sequence: CASRLTSWGYNEQFF.

This chain uses TRBV6-5 with TRBJ1-1; 8 bases fit TRBD1. The germline V gene encodes CDR1 MNHEY and CDR2 SVGAGI. V lost 10 bases and J lost 4; bases outside the gene matches: 11. The CDR3 runs 14 residues. The CDR3 sequence is CATQGDRGGTEAFF. CDR3 DNA sequence: TGTGCCACGCAGGGAGACAGGGGCGGCACTGAAGCTTTCTTT.

The J gene is TRBJ2-2, the V gene TRBV4-2; D gene ambiguous. The V and J ends lost 1 base and 0 bases respectively, with 9 bases between them. The CDR3 consists of 16 residues. Per the germline V gene, CDR1 is LGHNA and CDR2 is YNFKEQ. The CDR3 loop reads CASSQGPAANTGELFF. CDR3 bases: TGTGCCAGCAGCCAAGGTCCAGCAGCGAACACCGGGGAGCTGTTTTTT.

This sequence joins TRBV4-3 and TRBJ1-2; D is possibly TRBD1 (5 bases). V lost 1 base to trimming and J lost 2 bases, with 5 bases between them. The CDR3 loop spans 13 amino acids. Per the germline V gene, CDR1 is LGHNA and CDR2 is YSLEER. CDR3 in DNA: TGCGCCAGCAGCCAAGGACAGAACTATGGCTACACCTTC. Its translation: CASSQGQNYGYTF.

The chain has TRBV11-2 and TRBJ1-2, with TRBD1 identical over 8 bases. The CDR3 is 13 amino acids. Losses at the gene ends were 3 bases for V and 7 bases for J; bases not matched to a gene: 4. Germline lookup yields CDR1 SGHAT and CDR2 FQNNGV. CDR3 region: CASSFGQGRGYTF. In DNA, the CDR3 is TGTGCCAGCAGCTTTGGACAGGGTCGTGGCTACACCTTC.

This clone was seen a few times. CDR3 in amino acids: CASSLPGVSAYEQYF. The CDR3 coding sequence is TGTGCCAGCAGCCTACCCGGGGTCAGCGCCTACGAGCAGTACTTC. The rearrangement joins TRBV7-2 to TRBJ2-7, with D maybe TRBD2 (5 bases). There are 15 residues in the CDR3. The germline V and J ends were trimmed by 5 bases and 2 bases, with 16 bases remaining between them. The germline CDR1 and CDR2 sequences are SGHTA and FQGNSA.

The chain recombines TRBV5-5 with TRBJ2-7; the D gene is possibly TRBD2 (8 bases). Trimming took 4 bases from V and 3 from J, leaving 17 bases between them. This CDR3 comprises 15 residues. Looked up from germline, CDR1 is SGHKS and CDR2 is YYEKEE (reference sequence). The CDR3, as DNA: TGTGCCAGCAGCCGGGGGGGACAGTTTGACTACGAGCAGTACTTC. Translation: CASSRGGQFDYEQYF.

The gene calls are TRBV7-3 and TRBJ2-2; TRBD2 might be the D (6 bases). The V gene lost 4 bases and the J gene lost 4 bases, with 16 bases spanning the gap. The CDR3 runs 16 residues. The germline gives CDR1 SGHTA, CDR2 FQGTGA. Written as DNA, the CDR3 is TGTGCCAGCAGCTCGAAGGGACTGTCGTTCACCGGGGAGCTGTTTTTT. Translated, it gives CASSSKGLSFTGELFF.

The gene calls are TRBV5-1 and TRBJ1-2; D not certain. V was cut by 0 bases and J by 8 bases, with 14 bases left in between. This CDR3 spans 14 amino acids. CDR1 is SGHRS, CDR2 YFSETQ, per germline. Here the CDR3 reads CASSLGTDSMGYTF. Here the CDR3 DNA reads TGCGCCAGCAGCTTGGGTACCGACTCTATGGGCTACACCTTC.

This sequence joins TRBV12-5 and TRBJ2-2; 7 nucleotides line up with TRBD1. Germline V gene data show CDR1 as LGHNT and CDR2 as FRNRAP. J gave up 1 base and V 10 bases, and 6 bases lay outside the gene matches. The CDR3 length is 14 residues. The CDR3 sequence is CATSPGGNTGELFF. The CDR3 DNA is TGTGCTACGTCGCCAGGGGGGAACACCGGGGAGCTGTTTTTT.

This sequence joins TRBV2 and TRBJ2-7; possibly TRBD1 for D (5 bases). The CDR3 totals 16 residues. The germline V and J ends were trimmed by 4 bases and 0 bases, with 16 bases remaining between them. Germline V CDR1 and CDR2: SNHLY, FYNNEI. The CDR3 sequence: CASSGLGWGSSYEQYF. The CDR3 DNA reads as TGTGCCAGCAGTGGTTTAGGGTGGGGCTCCTCCTACGAGCAGTACTTC.